Listed here are 6 T cell receptor beta chains from one sample, sequenced in a study of blood T cell repertoires in COVID-19. Generated by immunoSEQ multiplex PCR, the TCRdb table keeps only in-frame clones and is missing some. The sample lists 250,000 or so clones, roughly 83% occurring once. Sequenced input: peripheral blood. The origin of the receptors is a man at least 80 years old with acute or convalescent COVID-19.

The chain has TRBV6-1 and TRBJ1-4; D not certain. The CDR3 runs to 17 residues. Germline V gene data show CDR1 as MNHNS and CDR2 as SASEGT. Trimming left V 0 bases short and J 3 bases short, with 14 bases between. The CDR3 spells CASSEAPTGLANEKLFF. CDR3 nucleotides: TGTGCCAGCAGTGAAGCGCCCACGGGGTTAGCTAATGAAAAACTGTTTTTT.

This sequence joins TRBV30 and TRBJ2-3; D uncertain. V lost 2 bases and J lost 5, with 8 bases in between. This CDR3 has 12 residues. Germline V gene sequence: CDR1 GTSNPN, CDR2 SVGIG (reference sequence). CDR3 in amino acids: CAWSLQLDTQYF. The CDR3 region has the DNA TGTGCCTGGAGTCTCCAGTTAGATACGCAGTATTTT.

The chain couples TRBV4-2 to TRBJ1-4; D is unresolved. The CDR3 is 15 amino acids. CDR1 and CDR2 from the germline V gene are LGHNA and YNFKEQ. V was clipped by 0 bases and J by 8 bases, with 13 bases between them. For the CDR3, the DNA is TGTGCCAGCAGCCAAGATTGGGGAGTTGACGAAAAACTGTTTTTT. Protein: CASSQDWGVDEKLFF.

This clone was picked up a small number of times. This chain joins TRBV19 and TRBJ2-5; a weak D match, TRBD1 (5 bases). Germline V gene sequence: CDR1 LNHDA, CDR2 SQIVND (reference sequence). CDR3 length: 15 amino acids. Trimming pared 4 bases from V and 0 bases from J, leaving 12 bases between. CDR3 sequence reads: CASSRAGLYQETQYF. The CDR3 nucleotides are TGTGCCAGTAGTAGGGCAGGGTTGTACCAAGAGACCCAGTACTTC.

V is TRBV11-2 and J is TRBJ2-7; possible D gene TRBD1, 6 bases. Trimming removed 5 bases from V and 4 bases from J, with 12 bases in between. This CDR3 is 13 amino acids long. The germline gives CDR1 SGHAT, CDR2 FQNNGV. As DNA, the CDR3 is TGTGCCAGCAGCCTGGGACATATTTACGAGCAGTACTTC. This translates into CASSLGHIYEQYF. Full variable domain (missing parts from reference TRBV11-2 and TRBJ2-7): EAGVAQSPRYKIIEKRQSVAFWCNPISGHATLYWYQQILGQGPKLLIQFQNNGVVDDSQLPKDRFSAERLKGVDSTLKIQPAKLEDSAVYLCASSLGHIYEQYFGPGTRLTVT.

The chain carries TRBV18 and TRBJ1-1, with TRBD1 as a possible D gene (5 bases). Germline CDR1 is KGHSH and CDR2 is LQKENI. V lost 2 bases and J 4 bases, leaving 14 bases between the germline ends. The CDR3 has 15 residues. The CDR3 here is CASSPAGGSSTEAFF. DNA of the CDR3: TGTGCCAGCTCACCAGCCGGGGGGTCGTCCACTGAAGCTTTCTTT.